The present entry profiles one T cell receptor (beta chain) with its context. Its antigen is unknown. Per-base qualities were not stored, and no clone one base away is much larger. The cohort consisted of 670 or so healthy bone marrow donors. At the time of sampling, every cohort member was nominally healthy, though immune exposures that went unrecorded were likely present. The donor tested CMV seronegative and was one of the 352 seronegative cohort members. A peripheral blood sample was collected from each donor, and TCR beta sequencing was performed on peripheral blood mononuclear cells. Genomic DNA extraction from the blood cell samples was performed with the Qiagen DNeasy Blood Extraction Kit. This record belongs to a study of cytomegalovirus exposure and HLA in healthy donors (dated by TCRdb to between 2016 and 2019). A note on the overall study: According to an earlier analysis of several hundred of the donors, about 170 million T cells yielded 117 million unique TCR beta sequences and about 300 Gb of sequence data. An earlier analysis of nearly 600 of the donors applied high-throughput TCR beta sequencing to assess whether each TCR beta V gene segment acted as functional or pseudogenic. The study aimed to test whether signatures of past pathogen exposure could be identified by cataloging public T cell receptors. To predict cytomegalovirus infection status, the study brought together high-throughput TCR immunosequencing, statistical association of individual TCRs with disease status, and machine learning. In addition to the first cohort of several hundred subjects, a separate validation cohort of about 120 different subjects was used. An early release covering approximately 600 HLA-typed donors comprised approximately 290 gigabases of sequencing data and some 79 million unique TCR sequences. A later analysis re-examined previously published TCR beta repertoires from about 700 donors and added high-resolution HLA genotyping to investigate patterns of TCR occurrence. The number of donors typed differed by locus, with roughly 629-640 for A, B, C, DRB1 and DQB1, more than 500 for DQA1, nearly 610 for DPA1, and around 450 for DPB1. Among several hundred genotyped donors of the cohort, an average of around 240,000 unique TCR beta nucleotide sequences was sequenced per donor, of which about 18% were non-productive. The T cell repertoires of several hundred subjects were profiled by immunosequencing and related to cytomegalovirus serostatus. All discovery cohort repertoires had been generated using a single sequencing platform. Roughly five DR-DQ haplotypes were treated as single units for association and clustering because of strong linkage in the cohort. The genetic ancestry cluster associated with self-reported Caucasian donors included roughly four fifths of the 398 genotyped donors. Class I and class II HLA loci were covered by the typing at four-digit resolution. Rather than using new phenotypic data, the later analysis identified candidate immune exposures from TCR beta sequences and from how often those sequences occurred across donors. Donor age, sex, ethnicity and CMV serostatus were compiled together with the repertoire data. A later genetic analysis took genome-wide SNP genotypes for about three fifths of the roughly 670 donors and used that subset as a discovery cohort. Broad study findings and their caveats: A later analysis found that TCR association rates varied across HLA loci, with DRB1 alleles showing the most associated TCRs and HLA-C alleles the fewest. Correlated functional status among segregating V segments might reflect linkage disequilibrium, but an unknown experimental factor could not be ruled out. In a later analysis, most CMV-associated TCR beta chains were found to appear HLA-restricted, with HLA associations seemingly driven largely by CMV exposure. The 87-base-pair reads could not distinguish some IMGT-functional V segments, including TRBV6-2 and TRBV6-3, so those segments were excluded. The cohort was sequenced for TCR beta chains only, and without alpha or paired-chain data the features that could be detected were limited. About 17 rarely observed V segments, including chromosome 9 orphons, were excluded from the earlier analysis of about 500 of the donors because counts were too low. In a later analysis, HLA-associated TCR beta chains showed more clonal expansion and lower generation probabilities than non-associated chains that were equally common. For the cohort, immune exposure information was limited to CMV serostatus. A cluster of highly shared sequence variants was judged likely to be a technical artifact of the sequencing pipeline. Compared with the roughly 600-donor mean, donors in an Asian-associated ancestry cluster had fewer N-insertions in productive TCRs, according to a later genetic analysis. Because HLA typing was unavailable for some donors at each locus, only the typed subset was used in association tests. According to the authors, the approach could potentially be generalized to other disease states and immunological phenotypes. An association between a missense DCLRE1C variant and V-gene and J-gene trimming of TCR beta chains was found in a later genetic analysis and replicated in an independent cohort. Several of the top co-occurrence clusters appeared to be linked to parvovirus B19, influenza, CMV and Epstein-Barr virus, according to a later analysis. While some public TCRs were present in many individuals, most TCR sequences turned up only very rarely across donors. In vitro tests confirmed that a few of the cytomegalovirus-associated TCR beta chains recognize cytomegalovirus antigens. Sequencing depth was assumed to be roughly uniform across donors in the presence/absence analyses, though that assumption may not hold. A further reported finding was that TCR beta sequences accurately predicted the HLA-A and HLA-B alleles for most subjects in the first cohort. A total of 150 or so TCR beta chains were listed by the study as associated with cytomegalovirus. The classifier was reported to diagnose cytomegalovirus status with high specificity and sensitivity in both the original and validation cohorts. When HLA alleles, especially DR and DQ, strongly co-occurred, attributing TCR associations to individual alleles was difficult. An earlier analysis of approximately 500 of the donors showed that most TCR beta V segments appeared in productive rearrangements either about 87% or about 30% of the time, which broadly matched IMGT annotations. In a later analysis, some 17,000 TCR beta sequences were associated with specific HLA alleles at a false discovery rate of 0.05.

The CDR3, cysteine through phenylalanine, is 16 amino acids long. Solely the CDR3 DNA is kept, with 48 bases framed from the first base. CDR1 and CDR2, per the germline V gene, are LGHNA and YNFKEQ. V is reduced by 3 bases and J by 2 bases, leaving a spacing of 14 bases between them. The library was generated by the immunoSEQ multiplex PCR assay. A mixture of 60 forward primers for TCR Vbeta segments and 13 reverse primers for TCR Jbeta segments was used in the multiplex PCR. Amplification of the CDR3 region of rearranged TCR beta genes was performed with a multiplex PCR assay on genomic DNA. The Illumina HiSeq System was used to sequence the amplified TCR beta libraries as 87-base-pair reads. In the source study's methods: Across the 670 or so repertoires, a later analysis counted approximately 83 million unique TCR beta chains, around 11 million of which were shared by at least two donors. Raw reads were error-corrected and collapsed into unique sequences with a nearest-neighbor algorithm that merged closely related sequences to remove PCR and sequencing errors. CDR3 sequences were aligned to IMGT reference sequences to assign V, D and J gene segments. For a sequence to be retained, a match of at least six nucleotides was required to both a V gene segment and a J gene segment. Rearrangements were called productive when the CDR3 lacked stop codons and stayed in frame with V and J; all others were non-productive. Following IMGT convention, CDR3 was defined as the stretch from the second conserved V-encoded cysteine to the conserved J-encoded phenylalanine. The earlier analysis of approximately 590 of the donors excluded any sequence lacking an unambiguous match to a single V gene segment. In an earlier analysis of some 590 of the donors, V segments were called functional above 56.7% productive rearrangements and were called segregating when the between-donor standard deviation exceeded 5%. To diagnose cytomegalovirus status from the catalog of TCR beta chain sequences, a statistical classification framework was built. V and J gene assignment, in a later analysis, came from comparing TCR nucleotide sequences with IMGT/GENE-DB human TR gene sequences. A later analysis assigned CDR3 sequences and most-parsimonious VDJ recombination scenarios with the TCRdist pipeline. In a later analysis, each TCR beta chain was defined by its CDR3 amino acid sequence together with its V-gene family, and reads without a unique V-gene family were excluded. In a later analysis, 550 to 650 highly shared, low-generation-probability nucleotide sequences were removed to address suspected cross-contamination and a sequencing artifact. For each public chain, a later analysis derived a clonal expansion index from normalized ranks of inferred template counts within each repertoire. Generation probabilities in a later analysis came from a VDJ recombination model fitted to out-of-frame rearrangements, and those results were checked against IGoR. Hypergeometric tests were used in a later analysis to score TCR-TCR, TCR-HLA and TCR-CMV co-occurrence, with a repertoire-size bias correction applied to the TCR pairs. A later analysis estimated false discovery rates by permuting HLA or CMV assignments 20 times. A later analysis grouped co-occurring TCRs with DBSCAN, adding TCRdist sequence similarity when clustering within HLA-allele-positive subsets. Repertoires with fewer than 30,000 or more than 120,000 public chains, plus five repertoires with anomalous nucleotide sharing, were excluded from co-occurrence clustering. Sourced from immuneACCESS, this table was stored by TCRdb with only in-frame sequences that have V and J called. A share of the clones is absent; for the studies checked, an unresolved V gene accounts for under half, and the remainder has no known explanation. The D gene and trimming were derived from the DNA, and the V and J assignments and clone size from that table. This sample comprises some 180,000 clones, 76% of them detected only once. In total, the top ten clones hold under 2% of the sample.

The sequence was obtained from a man younger than 30 in good health and CMV-seronegative. The sample was PBMCs. This chain is built from TRBV4-2 and TRBJ1-3; the D gene is possibly TRBD1, with 5 bases matching. The bases are TGTGCCAGCAGCCAGAGCCCTGGGGCGCCTGGAAACACCATATATTTT. It codes for CASSQSPGAPGNTIYF.